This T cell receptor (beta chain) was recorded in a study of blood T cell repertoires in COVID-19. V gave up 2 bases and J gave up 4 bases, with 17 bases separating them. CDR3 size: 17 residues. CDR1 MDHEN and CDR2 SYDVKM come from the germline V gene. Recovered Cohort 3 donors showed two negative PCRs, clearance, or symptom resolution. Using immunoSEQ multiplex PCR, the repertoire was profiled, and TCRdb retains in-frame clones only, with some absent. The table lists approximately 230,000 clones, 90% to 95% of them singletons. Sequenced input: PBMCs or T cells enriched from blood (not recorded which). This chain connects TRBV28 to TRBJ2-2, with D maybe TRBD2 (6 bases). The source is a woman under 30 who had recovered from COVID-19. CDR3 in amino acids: CASSLIRVLGGTGELFF. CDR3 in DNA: TGTGCCAGCAGTTTAATCAGGGTCCTGGGAGGCACCGGGGAGCTGTTTTTT.